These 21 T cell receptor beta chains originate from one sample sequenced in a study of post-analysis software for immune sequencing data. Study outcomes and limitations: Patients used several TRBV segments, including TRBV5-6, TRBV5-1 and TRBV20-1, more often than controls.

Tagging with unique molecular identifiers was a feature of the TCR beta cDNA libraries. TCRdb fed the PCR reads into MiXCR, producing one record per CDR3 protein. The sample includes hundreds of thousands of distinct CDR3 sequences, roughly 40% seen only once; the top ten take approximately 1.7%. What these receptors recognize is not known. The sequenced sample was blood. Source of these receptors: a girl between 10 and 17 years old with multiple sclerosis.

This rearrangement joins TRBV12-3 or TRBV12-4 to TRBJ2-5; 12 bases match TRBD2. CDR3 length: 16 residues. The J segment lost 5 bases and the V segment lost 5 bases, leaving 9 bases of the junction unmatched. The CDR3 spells CASSTLAGGPWETQYF. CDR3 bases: TGTGCCAGCAGTACACTAGCGGGGGGCCCCTGGGAGACCCAGTACTTC.

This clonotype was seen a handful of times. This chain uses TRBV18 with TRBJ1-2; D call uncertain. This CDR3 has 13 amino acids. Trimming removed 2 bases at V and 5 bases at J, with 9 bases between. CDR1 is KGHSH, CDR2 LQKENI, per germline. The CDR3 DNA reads TGTGCCAGCTCACCAGCCGGGCCTTATGGCTACACCTTC. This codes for CASSPAGPYGYTF.

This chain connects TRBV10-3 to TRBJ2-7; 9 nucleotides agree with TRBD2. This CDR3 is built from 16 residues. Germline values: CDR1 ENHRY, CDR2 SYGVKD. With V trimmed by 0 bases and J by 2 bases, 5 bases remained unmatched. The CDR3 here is CAISESSGRTPYEQYF. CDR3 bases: TGTGCCATCAGTGAGTCAAGCGGGAGGACCCCCTACGAGCAGTACTTC.

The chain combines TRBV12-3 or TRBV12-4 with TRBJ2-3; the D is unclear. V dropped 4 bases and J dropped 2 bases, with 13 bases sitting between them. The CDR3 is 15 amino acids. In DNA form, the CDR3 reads TGTGCCAGCAGTTCCCCCGCTGGTGCCACAGATACGCAGTATTTT. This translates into CASSSPAGATDTQYF.

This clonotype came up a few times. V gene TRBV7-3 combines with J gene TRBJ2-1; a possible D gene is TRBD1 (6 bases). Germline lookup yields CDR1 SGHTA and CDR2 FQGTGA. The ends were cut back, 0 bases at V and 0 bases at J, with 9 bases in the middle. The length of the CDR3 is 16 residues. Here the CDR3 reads CASSLTGGSSYNEQFF. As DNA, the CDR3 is TGTGCCAGCAGCTTAACAGGGGGAAGCTCCTACAATGAGCAGTTCTTC.

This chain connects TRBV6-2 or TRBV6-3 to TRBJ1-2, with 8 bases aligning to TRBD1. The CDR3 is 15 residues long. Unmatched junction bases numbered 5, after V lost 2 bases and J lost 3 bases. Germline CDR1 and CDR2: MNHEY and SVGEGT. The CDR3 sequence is CASSYVQTGDYGYTF. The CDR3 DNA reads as TGTGCCAGCAGTTACGTCCAGACAGGGGACTATGGCTACACCTTC.

CDR3 sequence: CASRAGLAGNEQFF. Here the CDR3 DNA reads TGCGCCAGCAGGGCGGGACTAGCGGGTAATGAGCAGTTCTTC. This chain uses TRBV5-1 with TRBJ2-1, with TRBD2 matching 12 bases. The germline CDR1 and CDR2 sequences are SGHRS and YFSETQ. CDR3 length: 14 amino acids. With V trimmed by 5 bases and J by 7 bases, 4 bases remained unmatched.

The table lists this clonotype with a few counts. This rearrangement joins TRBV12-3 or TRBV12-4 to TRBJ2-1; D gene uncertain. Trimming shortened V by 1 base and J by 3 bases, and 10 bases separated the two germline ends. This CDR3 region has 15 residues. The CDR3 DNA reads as TGTGCCAGCAGTTTAGAGCGCTCCGACTACAATGAGCAGTTCTTC. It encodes CASSLERSDYNEQFF.

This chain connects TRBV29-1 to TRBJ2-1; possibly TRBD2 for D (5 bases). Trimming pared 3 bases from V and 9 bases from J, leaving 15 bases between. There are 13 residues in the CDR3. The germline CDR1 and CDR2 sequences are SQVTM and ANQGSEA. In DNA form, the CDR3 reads TGCAGCGTTGACCGCCGCGGGTGGAGTGAGCAGTTCTTC. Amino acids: CSVDRRGWSEQFF.

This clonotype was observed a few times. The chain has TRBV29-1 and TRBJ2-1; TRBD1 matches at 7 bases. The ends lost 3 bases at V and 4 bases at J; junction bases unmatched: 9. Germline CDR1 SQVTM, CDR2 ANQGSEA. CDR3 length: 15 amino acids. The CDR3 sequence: CSVDGGDSKYNEQFF. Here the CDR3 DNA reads TGCAGCGTTGACGGTGGGGACAGCAAATACAATGAGCAGTTCTTC.

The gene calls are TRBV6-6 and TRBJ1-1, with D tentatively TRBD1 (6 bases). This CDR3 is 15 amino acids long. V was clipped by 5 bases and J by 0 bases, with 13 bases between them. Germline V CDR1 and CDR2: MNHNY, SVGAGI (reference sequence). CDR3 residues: CASSVGGGMNTEAFF. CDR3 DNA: TGTGCCAGCAGTGTAGGCGGGGGCATGAACACTGAAGCTTTCTTT.

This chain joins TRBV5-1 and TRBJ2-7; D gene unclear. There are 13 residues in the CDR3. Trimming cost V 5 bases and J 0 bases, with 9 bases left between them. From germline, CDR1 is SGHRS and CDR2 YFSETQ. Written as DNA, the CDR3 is TGCGCCAGCAGTTATGAGAGCTCCTACGAGCAGTACTTC. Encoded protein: CASSYESSYEQYF.

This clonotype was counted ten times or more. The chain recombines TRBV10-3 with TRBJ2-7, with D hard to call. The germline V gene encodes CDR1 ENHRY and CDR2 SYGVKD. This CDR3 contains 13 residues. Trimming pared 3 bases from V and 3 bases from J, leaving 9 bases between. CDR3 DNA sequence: TGTGCCATCAGTGACTCTCTCAACTACGAGCAGTACTTC. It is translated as CAISDSLNYEQYF.

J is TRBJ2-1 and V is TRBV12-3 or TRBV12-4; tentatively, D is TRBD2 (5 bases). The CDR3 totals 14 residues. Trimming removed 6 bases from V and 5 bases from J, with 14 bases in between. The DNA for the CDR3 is TGTGCCAGCAGCTCGACTAATCCTAACAATGAGCAGTTCTTC. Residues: CASSSTNPNNEQFF.

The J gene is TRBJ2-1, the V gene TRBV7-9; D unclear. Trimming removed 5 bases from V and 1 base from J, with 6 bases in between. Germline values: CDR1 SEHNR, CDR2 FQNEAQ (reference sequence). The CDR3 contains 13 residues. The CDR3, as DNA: TGTGCCAGCAGCCCTATTTCCTACAATGAGCAGTTCTTC. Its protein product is CASSPISYNEQFF.

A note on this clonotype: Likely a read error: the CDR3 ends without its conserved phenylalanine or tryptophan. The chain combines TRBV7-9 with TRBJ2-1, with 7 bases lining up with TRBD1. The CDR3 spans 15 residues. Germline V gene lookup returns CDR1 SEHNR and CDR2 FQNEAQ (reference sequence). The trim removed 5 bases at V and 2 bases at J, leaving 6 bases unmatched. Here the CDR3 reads CASSPGTEPYNEQFV. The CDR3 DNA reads TGTGCCAGCAGCCCTGGGACAGAACCCTACAATGAGCAGTTCGTC.

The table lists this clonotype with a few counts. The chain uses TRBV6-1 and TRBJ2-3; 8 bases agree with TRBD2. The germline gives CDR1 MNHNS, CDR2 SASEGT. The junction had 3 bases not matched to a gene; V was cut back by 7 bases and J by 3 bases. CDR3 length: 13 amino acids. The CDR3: CASKAGGTDTQYF. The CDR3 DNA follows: TGTGCCAGCAAGGCGGGGGGTACAGATACGCAGTATTTT.

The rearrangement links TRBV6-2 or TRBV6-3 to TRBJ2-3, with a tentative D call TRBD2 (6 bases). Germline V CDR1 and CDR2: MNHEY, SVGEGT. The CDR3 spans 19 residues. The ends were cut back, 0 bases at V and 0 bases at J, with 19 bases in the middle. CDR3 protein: CASSYSTRNLVRSTDTQYF. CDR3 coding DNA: TGTGCCAGCAGTTACTCGACTAGAAACCTGGTTAGGAGCACAGATACGCAGTATTTT.

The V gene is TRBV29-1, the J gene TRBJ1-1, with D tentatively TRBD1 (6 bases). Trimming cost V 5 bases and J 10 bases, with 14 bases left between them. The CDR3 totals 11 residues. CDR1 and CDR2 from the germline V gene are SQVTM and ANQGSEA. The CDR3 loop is CSVTSQGAAFF. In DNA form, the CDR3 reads TGCAGCGTTACCTCACAGGGCGCAGCTTTCTTT.

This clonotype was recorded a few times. The CDR3 loop reads CASSQDRGDSDTQYF. The CDR3 region has the DNA TGCGCCAGCAGCCAAGACAGGGGCGACTCAGATACGCAGTATTTT. The rearrangement uses TRBV4-1 and TRBJ2-3, with D perhaps matching TRBD1 (6 bases). From germline, CDR1 is MGHRA and CDR2 YSYEKL. This CDR3 spans 15 amino acids. Trimming removed 0 bases from V and 4 bases from J, with 11 bases in between.

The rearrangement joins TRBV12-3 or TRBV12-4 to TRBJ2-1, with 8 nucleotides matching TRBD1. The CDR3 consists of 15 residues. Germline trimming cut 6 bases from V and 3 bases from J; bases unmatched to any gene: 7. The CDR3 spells CASRTPGQVYNEQFF. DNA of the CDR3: TGTGCCAGCAGGACCCCGGGACAGGTCTACAATGAGCAGTTCTTC.